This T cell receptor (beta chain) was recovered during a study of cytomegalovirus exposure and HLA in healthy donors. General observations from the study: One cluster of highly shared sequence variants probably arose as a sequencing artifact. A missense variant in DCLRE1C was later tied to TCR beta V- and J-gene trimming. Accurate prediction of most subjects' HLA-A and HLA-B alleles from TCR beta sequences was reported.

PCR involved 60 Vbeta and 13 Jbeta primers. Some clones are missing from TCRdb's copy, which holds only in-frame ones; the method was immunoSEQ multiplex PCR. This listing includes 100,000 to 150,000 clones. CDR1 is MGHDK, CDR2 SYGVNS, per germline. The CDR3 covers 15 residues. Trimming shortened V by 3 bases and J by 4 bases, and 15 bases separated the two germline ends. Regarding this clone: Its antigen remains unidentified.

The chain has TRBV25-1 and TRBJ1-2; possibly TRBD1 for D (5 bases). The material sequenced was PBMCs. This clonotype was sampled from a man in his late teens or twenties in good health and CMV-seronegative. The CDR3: CASSDTRRAPYGYTF. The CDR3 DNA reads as TGTGCCAGCAGTGATACACGCAGGGCGCCCTATGGCTACACCTTC.